A selection of T cell receptor beta chains follows, all from one sample in a study of naive and memory T cell subsets. One entry per CDR3 protein results from TCRdb running MiXCR on the 5' RACE reads. The sample records roughly 60,000 distinct CDR3 sequences, under 10% being singletons. Source of these receptors: a female donor in good health. CDR3s include the opening cysteine and the closing phenylalanine or tryptophan. A D gene is named only where the DNA matches it firmly. Rows give clone size only sometimes, using once, few, many, or a class for an expanded clone.

>NA|TRBV28|TRBJ1-3|many
TGTGCCAGCAGTGCAGGACGGGACTCTGGAAACACCATATATTTT
CASSAGRDSGNTIYF
>NA|TRBV7-7|TRBJ2-3|NA
TGTGCTAGCAGCTCGGCGTTGGGATCGGGCACAGATACGCAGTATTTT
CASSSALGSGTDTQYF
>NA|TRBV7-2|TRBJ2-5|NA
TGTGCCAGCAGCCTCGCGAGGGCGGGCCTTCAGACCCAGTACTTC
CASSLARAGLQTQYF
>NA|TRBV7-3|TRBJ1-1|NA
TGTGCCAGCAGCTTAAGTCCCGGGTACACTGAAGCTTTCTTT
CASSLSPGYTEAFF
>NA|TRBV7-9|TRBJ1-2|few
TGTGCCAGCAGCTTAGGAATAGCAGGGGTCTATGGCTACACCTTC
CASSLGIAGVYGYTF
>NA|TRBV11-2|TRBJ1-1|many
TGTGCCAGCAGCCCATACCGACCGGCAGCTGGAATGGGCACTGAAGCTTTCTTT
CASSPYRPAAGMGTEAFF
>TRBD1|TRBV3-1|TRBJ2-3|NA
TGTGCCAGCAGCCCAAACAGGGGGCTAAGGGCAGATACGCAGTATTTT
CASSPNRGLRADTQYF
>NA|TRBV7-3|TRBJ2-3|NA
TGTGCCAGCAGCTTTGACCGCGATAGCACAGATACGCAGTATTTT
CASSFDRDSTDTQYF
>NA|TRBV27|TRBJ1-6|NA
TGTGCCAGCAGTTTATCCCCCCTTAGGGGAAATAATTCACCCCTCCACTTT
CASSLSPLRGNNSPLHF
>NA|TRBV7-6|TRBJ2-5|many
TGTGCCAGCAGCTTCTCAAGTGGGGCCATGGGAGAGACCCAGTACTTC
CASSFSSGAMGETQYF
>NA|TRBV28|TRBJ2-7|NA
TGTGCCAGCAGTTTAACTCCCCTCTCCTACGAGCAGTACTTC
CASSLTPLSYEQYF
>TRBD2|TRBV7-9|TRBJ2-1|NA
TGTGCCAGCAGCCCCGGGACTAGCGGGGGAAATGAGCAGTTCTTC
CASSPGTSGGNEQFF
>NA|TRBV12-3/TRBV12-4|TRBJ2-3|NA
TGTGCCAGCAGCACGGAGAGTCACACAGATACGCAGTATTTT
CASSTESHTDTQYF
>TRBD2|TRBV18|TRBJ2-5|NA
TGTGCCAGCTCACCACCTGGACTAGCGGGGGGGCAGACCCAGTACTTC
CASSPPGLAGGQTQYF
>NA|TRBV29-1|TRBJ2-3|few
TGCAGCGCGGAGGGCCGGAGCACAGATACGCAGTATTTT
CSAEGRSTDTQYF
>TRBD1|TRBV20-1|TRBJ1-1|NA
TGCAGTGGCCACAGGGGGCGGTTCGGCACTGAAGCTTTCTTT
CSGHRGRFGTEAFF
>TRBD1|TRBV20-1|TRBJ2-7|many
TGCAGTGCTATGACAGGGGAGGCTAGCAGCTACTACGAGCAGTACTTC
CSAMTGEASSYYEQYF
>NA|TRBV30|TRBJ2-1|few
TGTGCCTGGAGGGACGGACCAGGTTCCTACAATGAGCAGTTCTTC
CAWRDGPGSYNEQFF
>TRBD1|TRBV27|TRBJ2-7|NA
TGTGCCAGCAGTTTCAACTCCGGGACAGGGCGCTACGAGCAGTACTTC
CASSFNSGTGRYEQYF
>NA|TRBV20-1|TRBJ1-3|few
TGCAGTGCTAGGACACCAATCTCTGGAAACACCATATATTTT
CSARTPISGNTIYF
>NA|TRBV6-1|TRBJ2-1|few
TGTGCCAGCAGTGAACTAACCTACAATGAGCAGTTCTTC
CASSELTYNEQFF
>TRBD1|TRBV20-1|TRBJ2-7|few
TGCAGTGCTAGTGGACAGGGATCCTACGAGCAGTACTTC
CSASGQGSYEQYF
>TRBD2|TRBV2|TRBJ2-3|many
TGTGCCAGCAAAGGAGAGCGGGGTACAGATACGCAGTATTTT
CASKGERGTDTQYF
>NA|TRBV20-1|TRBJ2-7|NA
TGCAGTGCTAGAGTTGCGGGTTCTCGGGACGAGCAGTACTTC
CSARVAGSRDEQYF
>TRBD1|TRBV5-1|TRBJ1-3|few
TGCGCCAGCAGCTTGGGGACAGGGGCAAGCTCTGGAAACACCATATATTTT
CASSLGTGASSGNTIYF
>TRBD2|TRBV6-5|TRBJ2-1|many
TGTGCCAGCAGTACCAGGACTAGCGGGATCAATGAGCAGTTCTTC
CASSTRTSGINEQFF
>NA|TRBV20-1|TRBJ1-6|few
TGCAGTGCTAAGGACAGTAATTCACCCCTCCACTTT
CSAKDSNSPLHF
>TRBD1|TRBV12-3/TRBV12-4|TRBJ2-7|NA
TGTGCCAGCAGTCTCCGGGACAGCCCCTACGAGCAGTACTTC
CASSLRDSPYEQYF
>NA|TRBV6-5|TRBJ1-1|few
TGTGCCAGCAGTTCGACCGGGACTAACACTGAAGCTTTCTTT
CASSSTGTNTEAFF
>NA|TRBV2|TRBJ2-3|many
TGTGCCAGCAGGGGGCGCACAGATACGCAGTATTTT
CASRGRTDTQYF
>TRBD1|TRBV7-3|TRBJ2-3|few
TGTGCCAGCAGCTTAGGGACAGGCACAGATACGCAGTATTTT
CASSLGTGTDTQYF
>TRBD1|TRBV20-1|TRBJ2-7|few
TGCAGTGCTAGCCGACAGGGGGGCTCCTACGAGCAGTACTTC
CSASRQGGSYEQYF
>TRBD1|TRBV28|TRBJ1-5|many
TGTGCCAGCAGTTTAAGGACAGGGTTTCAGCCCCAGCATTTT
CASSLRTGFQPQHF
>NA|TRBV3-1|TRBJ2-7|few
TGTGCCAGCAGCCAAGATAGTCGGCGACAGTACTTC
CASSQDSRRQYF
>NA|TRBV27|TRBJ1-2|many
TGTGCCAGCGGAAGCGGGGGTAGGCCAGTTAACTATGGCTACACCTTC
CASGSGGRPVNYGYTF
>NA|TRBV12-3/TRBV12-4|TRBJ1-3|NA
TGTGCCAGCAGTTCACAGGGATCTGGAAACACCATATATTTT
CASSSQGSGNTIYF
>NA|TRBV27|TRBJ2-3|NA
TGTGCCAGCAGTCCATACCGCTCAGGGTCGGTCACAGATACGCAGTATTTT
CASSPYRSGSVTDTQYF
>NA|TRBV29-1|TRBJ2-3|NA
TGCAGCGCTGATTTATTCGTGGATACGCAGTATTTT
CSADLFVDTQYF
>NA|TRBV29-1|TRBJ2-1|NA
TGCAGCGTTATTGAGGTGGACTTCACCTACAATGAGCAGTTCTTC
CSVIEVDFTYNEQFF
>TRBD1|TRBV2|TRBJ1-1|few
TGTGCCAGCAGTGTGGGACAGGGAAGTACTGAAGCTTTCTTT
CASSVGQGSTEAFF
>TRBD2|TRBV19|TRBJ2-1|few
TGTGCCAGTAGTATAGCTCTAGCGGGACCCTACAATGAGCAGTTCTTC
CASSIALAGPYNEQFF
>NA|TRBV6-5|TRBJ2-4|NA
TGTGCCAGCAGTTACTCAGGGCTGCAAAACATTCAGTACTTC
CASSYSGLQNIQYF
>NA|TRBV5-5|TRBJ1-2|many
TGTGCCAGCAGCTCTTACGAGGCCACCACATCTAACTATGGCTACACCTTC
CASSSYEATTSNYGYTF
>NA|TRBV14|TRBJ2-1|NA
TGTGCCAGCAGCCTGGGACCAATTGAGCAGTTCTTC
CASSLGPIEQFF
>TRBD1|TRBV9|TRBJ2-3|once
TGTGCCAGCAGCGAGGACAGGTACACAGATACGCAGTATTTT
CASSEDRYTDTQYF
>NA|TRBV5-6|TRBJ1-2|NA
TGTGCCAGCAGCTTGAACGGAGGGTATGGCTACACCTTC
CASSLNGGYGYTF
>NA|TRBV7-9|TRBJ1-1|NA
TGTGCCAGCAGCTTAACTCTGATGGGAGCTTTCTTT
CASSLTLMGAFF
>NA|TRBV10-3|TRBJ1-2|few
TGTGCCATCAGAGAGAACAGGGTCTATGGCTACACCTTC
CAIRENRVYGYTF